This TCR beta chain appears in the sequencing data of a study of T cell responses to AZD1222 COVID-19 vaccine (dated by TCRdb to about 2021). Context from the whole study: TCR sequencing covered over 230 trial participants: 200 to 220 given two doses of AZD1222 and around 26 given two doses of MenACWY control vaccine. Enrollment into the trials was organized by age into subgroups of 18-55, 56-69 and 70-plus years, and those subgroups contained roughly 150, 30 and 60 TCR-sequenced participants, respectively.

Findings and caveats that apply to the study as a whole: A significant rise in spike-specific TCR breadth and depth was observed after two AZD1222 doses relative to day 0 and relative to MenACWY recipients. In the small 56-69-year group, the increase in depth fell short of significance, most likely because of low power. No day 14 peak-response samples were available, so repertoires were characterized only after the peak T cell response. Conclusions about previously exposed vaccinees were limited because only a handful of AZD1222 recipients were SARS-CoV-2 seropositive at baseline. Most participants were white British and females outnumbered males, and the authors suggested that clonal diversity may have been underestimated. Vaccine-associated CD4 TCRs spanned the whole spike protein, with dominant responses in regions 160-218 and 743-854. Epitopes outside the regions mutated in the B.1.351 and B.1.1.7 variants were reportedly recognized by nearly half of the unique spike-specific TCRs.

This specimen's time point label, interpreted: about 28 days (+/-7) after the second vaccine dose. AZD1222 recipients given second doses at about 4 weeks or at about 12 weeks were pooled, since spike-specific TCR depth and breadth were not found to differ between the two schedules. Vaccinee samples were obtained from the UK trials COV001 and COV002, which included a single-blind randomized controlled phase 2/3 trial of AZD1222 (ChAdOx1 nCoV-19) in healthy adults. For TCRbeta chain sequencing, PBMC samples from trial participants were taken at day 0 and at day 28 after the second dose. With respect to this clone: Its antigen remains unidentified. There are no base qualities to consult, and no much larger clone falls within one base.

The CDR3 regions of human TCRbeta chains were analyzed by immunosequencing. In the paper's pipeline: Repertoire TCRs were checked for matches against a reference library of SARS-CoV-2-specific TCRs that had been generated using the MIRA antigen-specificity platform. Breadth was defined as the fraction of unique TCRs that were SARS-CoV-2-associated. Depth was defined as the fraction of total T cells that were SARS-CoV-2-associated. Using the MIRA data, each spike-specific TCR was assigned both to the spike region to which the TCR was reactive and to a CD4 or CD8 class. Log10-transformed breadth and depth values were compared by one-way ANOVA with Sidak's multiple comparisons tests. TCRdb's version of the immuneACCESS table is confined to in-frame rearrangements and falls short of the full clone set. An unresolved V gene accounts for under half of the shortfall where checked; the remainder is of unknown origin. The V and J calls and the clone size are those of that table, but D and trimming were determined from the DNA. The table for this sample lists about 140,000 clones; approximately 90% of them were counted only once. The ten largest clones represent around 3% of the sample.

The CDR3 starts with the cysteine, ends with the phenylalanine, and has 12 residues. CDR3 DNA is the only sequence kept; it has 36 bases, read in frame from the first base. The germline V gene (reference sequence) provides CDR1 GTSNPN and CDR2 SVGIG. V sheds 2 bases and J sheds 5 bases, leaving 9 bases between their ends. This receptor chain uses TRBV30 and TRBJ2-5; no confident D gene assignment can be made. This TCR derives from an adult who received the AZD1222 COVID-19 vaccine. The specimen was peripheral blood, collected 28 days after the second AZD1222 dose. The DNA is TGTGCCTGGAGTCCCTCCGGGGAGACCCAGTACTTC. Its product reads: CAWSPSGETQYF.